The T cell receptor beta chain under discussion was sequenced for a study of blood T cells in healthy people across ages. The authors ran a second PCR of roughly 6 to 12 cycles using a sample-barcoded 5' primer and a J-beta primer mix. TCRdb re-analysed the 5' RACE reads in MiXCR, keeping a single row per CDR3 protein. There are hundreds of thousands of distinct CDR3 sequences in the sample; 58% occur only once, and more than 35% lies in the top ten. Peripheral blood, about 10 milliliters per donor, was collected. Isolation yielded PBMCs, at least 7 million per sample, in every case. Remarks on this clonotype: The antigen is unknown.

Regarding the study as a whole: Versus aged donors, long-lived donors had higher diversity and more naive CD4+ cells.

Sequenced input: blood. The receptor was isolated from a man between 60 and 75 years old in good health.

CDR3 residues: CASSSVREQETQYF. CDR3 nucleotides: TGTGCCAGCAGTTCGGTTAGGGAACAAGAGACCCAGTACTTC. The chain carries TRBV6-2 or TRBV6-3 and TRBJ2-5, with D unclear. CDR3 length: 14 amino acids. The germline gives CDR1 MNHEY, CDR2 SVGEGT. The V and J ends lost 4 bases and 2 bases respectively, with 11 bases between them.